The rows below give T cell receptor beta chains drawn from one sample of a study of blood T cell repertoires in COVID-19. The method was immunoSEQ multiplex PCR; TCRdb's version includes in-frame clones alone and lacks a portion of them. The profile shows roughly 140,000 clones, approximately 85% of them singletons. The specimen was peripheral blood. The receptors derive from a man aged 45 to 65 with acute or convalescent COVID-19. Each CDR3 is given with its conserved first and last residue. Each record gives: V gene, clone size, J gene, D gene, CDR3 DNA, CDR3 protein. D genes are given only for firm matches. Clone sizes are given selectively: once, few, many, or a class where the clone is expanded.

TRBV30,-,TRBJ2-7,TRBD1,TGTGCCTCGGACAGGGGTTACGAGCAGTACTTC,CASDRGYEQYF
TRBV7-9,-,TRBJ2-5,-,TGTGCCAGCAGCTTAGCAGGGGCTGAGACCCAGTACTTC,CASSLAGAETQYF
TRBV27,-,TRBJ2-7,TRBD1,TGTGCCAGCAGTCCCACGACAGGGAACCACGAGCAGTACTTC,CASSPTTGNHEQYF
TRBV4-2,-,TRBJ2-1,-,TGTGCCAGCAGCCAAGAGTATAATGAGCAGTTCTTC,CASSQEYNEQFF
TRBV7-3,-,TRBJ2-7,-,TGTGCCAGCAGCTTAAGCTCTGCAGGGGCAGACGAGCAGTACTTC,CASSLSSAGADEQYF
TRBV13,-,TRBJ2-1,-,TGTGCCAGCAGCTTGAGCTCTAGCTCCTACAATGAGCAGTTCTTC,CASSLSSSSYNEQFF
TRBV5-8,-,TRBJ2-1,TRBD1,TGTGCCAGCAGCTTGGGCAGGGGGACAAATGAGCAGTTCTTC,CASSLGRGTNEQFF
TRBV19,-,TRBJ2-1,-,TGTGCCAGTAGTACCAGGGTAGCCGATGAGCAGTTCTTC,CASSTRVADEQFF
TRBV30,few,TRBJ2-2,-,TGTGCCTGGAGTGTTGGAGCCTCGAACACCGGGGAGCTGTTTTTT,CAWSVGASNTGELFF
TRBV30,few,TRBJ1-3,-,TGTGCCTGGAACCGCCGTACAGGATTATCTGGAAACACCATATATTTT,CAWNRRTGLSGNTIYF
TRBV28,once,TRBJ1-2,-,TGTGCCAGCAGTTTCCCAGGGCTTAGCGGCTACACCTTC,CASSFPGLSGYTF
TRBV10-3,-,TRBJ2-5,-,TGTGCCATCAGTGGGACAGCTCGCGAGACCCAGTACTTC,CAISGTARETQYF
TRBV19,-,TRBJ1-5,-,TGTGCCAGTAGTGGGCAGGGTTATCAGCCCCAGCATTTT,CASSGQGYQPQHF